A single sample is the source of the 22 T cell receptor beta chains below, sequenced in a study of blood T cell repertoires in COVID-19. Profiled with immunoSEQ multiplex PCR; TCRdb holds only in-frame clones, not every one. The sample includes roughly 230,000 clones, around 92% seen only once; the top ten take 3% to 4%. The sequenced sample was PBMCs or T cells enriched from blood (not recorded which). Receptors originate from a woman younger than 45 with acute COVID-19.

This clone was seen a few times. The J gene is TRBJ1-1, the V gene TRBV4-1; 7 bases line up with TRBD1. The V and J ends lost 1 base and 7 bases, in that order; junction bases with no gene match: 9. Germline V CDR1 and CDR2: MGHRA, YSYEKL. The CDR3 totals 15 residues. In nucleotides, the CDR3 is TGCGCCAGCAGCCAAGTCCACAGGGGTTCTGGTGAAGCTTTCTTT. It yields the protein CASSQVHRGSGEAFF.

This chain uses TRBV5-1 with TRBJ1-1; 10 nucleotides match TRBD1. The CDR3 is 14 residues long. The germline V gene encodes CDR1 SGHRS and CDR2 YFSETQ. Trimming removed 4 bases from V and 5 bases from J; junction bases left unmatched: 5. Here the CDR3 reads CASSAGQGETEAFF. The CDR3 region has the DNA TGCGCCAGCAGCGCCGGACAGGGGGAAACTGAAGCTTTCTTT.

This chain uses TRBV16 with TRBJ2-3; TRBD1 might be the D (6 bases). The germline V gene has CDR1 KGHSY and CDR2 FQNENV. Trimming left V 3 bases short and J 5 bases short, with 15 bases between. The CDR3 is 15 amino acids. Written as DNA, the CDR3 is TGTGCCAGCAGCCACATGGGCCAAGGGGGAGATACGCAGTATTTT. Translated: CASSHMGQGGDTQYF. Drawing the rest from reference TRBV16 and TRBJ2-3, the complete variable domain is GEEVAQTPKHLVRGEGQKAKLYCAPIKGHSYVFWYQQVLKNEFKFLISFQNENVFDETGMPKERFSAKCLPNSPCSLEIQATKLEDSAVYFCASSHMGQGGDTQYFGPGTRLTVL.

V gene TRBV14 combines with J gene TRBJ2-3; 10 positions match TRBD2. Trimming at V came to 0 bases and at J to 4 bases, leaving 7 bases not matched to a gene. The CDR3 has 17 residues. The germline gives CDR1 SGHDN, CDR2 FVKESK. The CDR3 nucleotides read TGTGCCAGCAGCCAAGAACAGCGGGGGGGCAACGCAGATACGCAGTATTTT. Amino acid sequence: CASSQEQRGGNADTQYF.

The V call is TRBV27, the J call TRBJ2-1; 11 positions match TRBD1. The V segment lost 6 bases and the J segment 5 bases; nucleotides outside the gene matches: 6. The germline V gene encodes CDR1 MNHEY and CDR2 SMNVEV (reference sequence). This CDR3 contains 15 residues. This CDR3 reads CASRPGQGGNNEQFF. The CDR3 nucleotides read TGTGCCAGCAGACCGGGACAGGGGGGGAACAATGAGCAGTTCTTC.

The chain employs TRBV19 and TRBJ2-5; the D is unclear. Per germline, CDR1 LNHDA and CDR2 SQIVND (reference sequence). V lost 5 bases to trimming and J lost 0 bases, with 4 bases between them. The CDR3 loop spans 12 amino acids. DNA of the CDR3: TGTGCCAGTAGTCACAACCAAGAGACCCAGTACTTC. It codes for CASSHNQETQYF.

The V gene is TRBV2, the J gene TRBJ2-7; D is perhaps TRBD2 (6 bases). Trimming shortened V by 7 bases and J by 2 bases, and 12 bases separated the two germline ends. CDR1 is SNHLY, CDR2 FYNNEI, per germline. This CDR3 comprises 13 residues. The CDR3 DNA reads as TGTGCCAGCACGGAGGGTTATACCTACGAGCAGTACTTC. It yields the protein CASTEGYTYEQYF.

The rearrangement uses TRBV4-2 and TRBJ2-3; D remains unclear. There are 15 residues in the CDR3. Trimming removed 5 bases from V and 0 bases from J, with 12 bases in between. Germline assignment: CDR1 LGHNA and CDR2 YNFKEQ. CDR3 region: CASSSRSPSTDTQYF. CDR3 DNA sequence: TGTGCCAGCAGCTCTAGAAGTCCTAGCACAGATACGCAGTATTTT.

The chain links TRBV18 to TRBJ1-1; weak D call: TRBD1 (5 bases). The ends were cut back, 4 bases at V and 3 bases at J, with 9 bases in the middle. The germline gives CDR1 KGHSH, CDR2 LQKENI. The CDR3 length is 13 residues. CDR3 nucleotides: TGTGCCAGCTCACTAAAAGGGGACACTGAAGCTTTCTTT. Encoded protein: CASSLKGDTEAFF.

The rearrangement uses TRBV5-1 and TRBJ1-6; weak D call: TRBD1 (6 bases). The CDR3 spans 14 residues. V was shortened by 7 bases and J by 7 bases, with 15 bases between the two germline ends. Germline CDR1 SGHRS, CDR2 YFSETQ. As DNA, the CDR3 is TGCGCCAGCGGCCGGGAGGGGGGAAATTCACCCCTCCACTTT. It yields the protein CASGREGGNSPLHF.

This chain uses TRBV5-4 with TRBJ2-1, with TRBD2 identical over 11 bases. This CDR3 comprises 15 residues. The germline CDR1 and CDR2 sequences are SGHNT and YYREEE (reference sequence). With V trimmed by 4 bases and J by 7 bases, 7 bases remained unmatched. The CDR3 sequence is CASSLPTSGGNEQFF. The CDR3 DNA is TGTGCCAGCAGCCTACCAACTAGCGGGGGTAATGAGCAGTTCTTC. The entire variable domain, with the rest obtained from reference TRBV5-4 and TRBJ2-1, is as follows: ETGVTQSPTHLIKTRGQQVTLRCSSQSGHNTVSWYQQALGQGPQFIFQYYREEENGRGNFPPRFSGLQFPNYSSELNVNALELDDSALYLCASSLPTSGGNEQFFGPGTRLTVL.

The rearrangement uses TRBV24-1 and TRBJ1-5; TRBD1 might be the D (6 bases). The CDR3 sequence is 16 residues long. The V end lost 4 bases, the J end lost 0 bases, and 12 bases lay between the germline ends. From germline, CDR1 is KGHDR and CDR2 SFDVKD. The CDR3 DNA reads TGTGCCACCAGTGAAGGGGGACGGTTTAGCAATCAGCCCCAGCATTTT. Encoded protein: CATSEGGRFSNQPQHF.

This chain connects TRBV19 to TRBJ1-2; 7 bases are a match to TRBD1. Losses at the gene ends were 3 bases for V and 5 bases for J; bases not matched to a gene: 6. Looked up from germline, CDR1 is LNHDA and CDR2 is SQIVND (reference sequence). This CDR3 has 14 amino acids. CDR3: CASSIRDSQYGYTF. In DNA form, the CDR3 reads TGTGCCAGTAGTATCCGGGACAGTCAATATGGCTACACCTTC.

The CDR3 loop is CASSDAGVRNTIYF. Written as DNA, the CDR3 is TGTGCCAGCAGTGACGCAGGGGTGCGAAACACCATATATTTT. V is TRBV2 and J is TRBJ1-3; D possibly corresponds to TRBD1 (6 bases). This CDR3 has 14 residues. In germline, CDR1 is SNHLY, CDR2 FYNNEI. Trimming left V 3 bases short and J 5 bases short, with 11 bases between.

The gene calls are TRBV3-1 (or the pseudogene TRBV3-2) and TRBJ2-3; 7 nucleotides agree with TRBD2. Germline CDR1 reads LGHDT; CDR2 reads YNNKEL (reference sequence). V shed 2 bases and J 1 base; nucleotides not matched to a gene: 9. The CDR3 extends over 17 amino acids. CDR3 in DNA: TGTGCCAGCAGCCAACCGGGTCTTCGGGGGGGCACAGATACGCAGTATTTT. Residues: CASSQPGLRGGTDTQYF.

V and J are TRBV7-2 and TRBJ1-6; 7 positions match TRBD1. The CDR3 extends over 15 amino acids. From germline, CDR1 is SGHTA and CDR2 FQGNSA. The ends lost 1 base at V and 8 bases at J; junction bases unmatched: 5. DNA of the CDR3: TGTGCCAGCAGCTTAGAAGGGGGCGCGGATTCACCCCTCCACTTT. It encodes CASSLEGGADSPLHF. Full variable domain (outside the CDR3, taken from reference TRBV7-2 and TRBJ1-6): GAGVSQSPSNKVTEKGKDVELRCDPISGHTALYWYRQSLGQGLEFLIYFQGNSAPDKSGLPSDRFSAERTGGSVSTLTIQRTQQEDSAVYLCASSLEGGADSPLHFGNGTRLTVT.

The chain combines TRBV6-2 or TRBV6-3 with TRBJ2-1; D perhaps matches TRBD1 (5 bases). The CDR3 is 16 residues long. V lost 0 bases and J 8 bases, leaving 17 bases between the germline ends. Germline V gives CDR1 MNHEY, CDR2 SVGEGT. The CDR3 DNA follows: TGTGCCAGCAGTTACTCGAAGGGGTCCCAAGAGGATGAGCAGTTCTTC. Protein: CASSYSKGSQEDEQFF.

This clone was observed many times. The V and J genes are TRBV19 and TRBJ1-5, with TRBD1 identical over 12 bases. After removal of 7 bases from V and 6 bases from J, the junction contained 7 bases not matched to a gene. CDR3 size: 15 residues. CDR1 is LNHDA, CDR2 SQIVND, per germline (reference sequence). As DNA, the CDR3 is TGTGCCAGTACCCCGGGACAGGGGGCCATTCAGCCCCAGCATTTT. Residues: CASTPGQGAIQPQHF.

The sample holds a few counts of this clone. The chain carries TRBV7-8 and TRBJ1-2, with a possible D match to TRBD1 (5 bases). Germline V gene sequence: CDR1 SGHVS, CDR2 FQNEAQ. This CDR3 contains 16 residues. V was cut by 5 bases and J by 1 base, with 17 bases left in between. The CDR3 loop reads CASSIRGRPYNYGYTF. In DNA, the CDR3 is TGTGCCAGCAGCATCCGGGGGAGGCCTTATAACTATGGCTACACCTTC.

This sequence joins TRBV9 and TRBJ2-7, with unresolved D. The CDR3 sequence is 13 residues long. V shed 0 bases and J shed 5 bases, with 9 bases lying between them. Germline CDR1 reads SGDLS; CDR2 reads YYNGEE. CDR3 nucleotide sequence: TGTGCCAGCAGCGTAGCGGGTTCCCACGAGCAGTACTTC. Protein product: CASSVAGSHEQYF.

V and J are TRBV9 and TRBJ2-7, with TRBD2 as a possible D gene (6 bases). Trimming removed 0 bases at V and 2 bases at J, with 9 bases between. This CDR3 has 14 amino acids. Germline CDR1 reads SGDLS; CDR2 reads YYNGEE. For the CDR3, the DNA is TGTGCCAGCAGCGTAGATGTAGCGGCCTACGAGCAGTACTTC. This sequence encodes CASSVDVAAYEQYF. The full variable domain, in which reference TRBV9 and TRBJ2-7 provide the parts outside the CDR3, is DSGVTQTPKHLITATGQRVTLRCSPRSGDLSVYWYQQSLDQGLQFLIQYYNGEERAKGNILERFSAQQFPDLHSELNLSSLELGDSALYFCASSVDVAAYEQYFGPGTRLTVT.

The rearrangement uses TRBV7-9 and TRBJ1-3; D possibly corresponds to TRBD1 (6 bases). V lost 6 bases and J 5 bases, leaving 14 bases between the germline ends. Germline V CDR1 and CDR2: SEHNR, FQNEAQ (reference sequence). The CDR3 covers 14 residues. Written as DNA, the CDR3 is TGTGCCAGCAGGAACGGTCAGGGGCGAAACACCATATATTTT. Residues: CASRNGQGRNTIYF.